Here is one T cell receptor beta chain with its context. No antigen is known for it. Germline assignment: CDR1 MNHNS and CDR2 SASEGT. The CDR3 consists of 13 residues. The V gene lost 5 bases and the J gene lost 4 bases, with 11 bases spanning the gap. This PCR relied on a set of 60 Vbeta primers and 13 Jbeta primers. Sequencing was performed with immunoSEQ multiplex PCR; in TCRdb, only in-frame clones are kept and a portion is missing. This repertoire shows some 130,000 clones, roughly 80% found once; its top ten account for just under 1%. This sample is drawn from a study of cytomegalovirus exposure and HLA in healthy donors. Study results and limitations: Researchers counted 164 TCR beta chains as cytomegalovirus-associated. A later analysis found most CMV-associated TCR beta chains apparently HLA-restricted.

Input material: PBMCs. The chain joins TRBV6-1 to TRBJ1-2; D remains unclear. The TCR comes from a man younger than 30 in good health and CMV-seronegative. CDR3 coding DNA: TGTGCCAGCAGTCGGGGTTTTAGCTATGGCTACACCTTC. It translates to CASSRGFSYGYTF.